This T cell receptor beta chain is drawn from a study of cytomegalovirus exposure and HLA in healthy donors. Findings and limits, study-wide: Subsequent analysis showed first-cohort TCR clusters tending to co-occur in about 110 validation repertoires. The study labeled approximately 150 TCR beta chains cytomegalovirus-associated.

A word on this clone: Its antigen is unidentified.

CDR1 PRHDT and CDR2 FYEKMQ come from the germline V gene (reference sequence). V was clipped by 1 base and J by 4 bases, with 5 bases between them. This CDR3 comprises 13 residues. From the roughly 110-subject validation cohort, which was separate from the approximately 670-subject first cohort, the donors were drawn. Libraries were prepared by immunoSEQ multiplex PCR; TCRdb keeps only in-frame clonotypes and omits some of them. The sample holds 350,000 or so clones; around 86% are singletons and the top ten take about 0.91%. The sequencing input was PBMCs. The J gene is TRBJ2-1, the V gene TRBV13; D unclear. This TCR was sampled from a woman under 30 in good health and CMV-seronegative. The chain's CDR3 is CASSLASYNEQFF. The CDR3 DNA sequence: TGTGCCAGCAGCTTAGCTAGTTACAATGAGCAGTTCTTC.